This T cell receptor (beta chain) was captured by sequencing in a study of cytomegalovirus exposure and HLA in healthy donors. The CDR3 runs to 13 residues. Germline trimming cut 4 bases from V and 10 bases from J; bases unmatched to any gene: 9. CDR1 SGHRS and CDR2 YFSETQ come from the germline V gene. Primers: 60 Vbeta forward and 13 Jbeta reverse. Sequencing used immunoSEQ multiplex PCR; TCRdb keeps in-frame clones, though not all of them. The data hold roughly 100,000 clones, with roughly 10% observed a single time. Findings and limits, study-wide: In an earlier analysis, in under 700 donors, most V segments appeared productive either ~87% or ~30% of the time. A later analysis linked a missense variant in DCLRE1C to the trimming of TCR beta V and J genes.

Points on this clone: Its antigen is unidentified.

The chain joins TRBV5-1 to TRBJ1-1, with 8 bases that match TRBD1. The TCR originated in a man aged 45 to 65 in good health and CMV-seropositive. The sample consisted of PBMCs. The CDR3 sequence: CASSADRGSGAFF. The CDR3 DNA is TGCGCCAGCAGCGCCGACAGGGGTTCGGGAGCTTTCTTT.